These 27 T cell receptor beta chains originate from one sample sequenced in a study of cytomegalovirus exposure and HLA in healthy donors. The PCR used 60 Vbeta and 13 Jbeta primers. The protocol was immunoSEQ multiplex PCR, while the TCRdb copy is restricted to in-frame clones and leaves out a portion. This sample has 150,000 to 200,000 clones, with under 80% found just once. Source material: PBMCs. The receptor set was obtained from a man in his forties or fifties in good health and CMV-seronegative.

This sequence joins TRBV19 and TRBJ2-7, with a weak D call TRBD2 (6 bases). In germline, CDR1 is LNHDA, CDR2 SQIVND (reference sequence). The CDR3 runs 13 residues. V was cut by 11 bases and J by 0 bases, with 14 bases left in between. CDR3 nucleotides: TGTGCCGCGGGGCAGGGACCCTCCTACGAGCAGTACTTC. Its translation is CAAGQGPSYEQYF. The whole variable domain, filled in from reference TRBV19 and TRBJ2-7, reads DGGITQSPKYLFRKEGQNVTLSCEQNLNHDAMYWYRQDPGQGLRLIYYSQIVNDFQKGDIAEGYSVSREKKESFPLTVTSAQKNPTAFYLCAAGQGPSYEQYFGPGTRLTVT.

The chain is built from TRBV2 and TRBJ2-7; 8 nucleotides match TRBD1. The germline V gene encodes CDR1 SNHLY and CDR2 FYNNEI. V gave up 11 bases and J gave up 6 bases; unmatched junction bases: 9. This CDR3 has 12 residues. CDR3 DNA sequence: TGTGCCGGCGGGACAGGTGGTTTCGAGCAGTACTTC. Translation gives CAGGTGGFEQYF.

V gene TRBV27 combines with J gene TRBJ1-6, with TRBD1 matching over 7 bases. Germline CDR1 reads MNHEY; CDR2 reads SMNVEV (reference sequence). Trimming took 7 bases from V and 5 from J; bases not matched to a gene: 5. CDR3 length: 14 residues. CDR3 nucleotides: TGTGCCAGCACTAACAGGGGAGATAATTCACCCCTCCACTTT. Residues: CASTNRGDNSPLHF.

This chain uses TRBV2 with TRBJ2-7; the D gene is possibly TRBD1 (6 bases). The germline V gene has CDR1 SNHLY and CDR2 FYNNEI. The V end was cut by 7 bases, the J end by 2 bases, with 15 bases between. The CDR3 has 14 residues. The CDR3 DNA follows: TGTGCCAGCATCCTACAGGGCCAAGCCTACGAGCAGTACTTC. Its translation is CASILQGQAYEQYF.

This clone was recorded a few times. The gene calls are TRBV11-1 and TRBJ2-4; no firm D call. V lost 5 bases and J lost 9, with 14 bases in between. CDR3 length: 13 amino acids. Germline V gene data show CDR1 as SGHAT and CDR2 as FQDESV (reference sequence). CDR3 region: CASSPLRFGIQYF. The CDR3 DNA follows: TGTGCCAGCAGCCCACTACGGTTTGGCATTCAGTACTTC.

This chain uses TRBV7-2 with TRBJ2-1; a possible D gene is TRBD1 (5 bases). The CDR3 consists of 11 residues. V gave up 2 bases and J gave up 15 bases, with 11 bases separating them. Germline V CDR1 and CDR2: SGHTA, FQGNSA. CDR3 sequence reads: CASSLNQGLFF. The CDR3 nucleotides read TGTGCCAGCAGCTTAAATCAGGGCCTGTTCTTC.

CDR3 in DNA: TGTGCCACCAGCAGAGAGTCGTATGAGCAGTTCTTC. It yields the protein CATSRESYEQFF. The chain employs TRBV15 and TRBJ2-1; no firm D call. Trimming took 0 bases from V and 8 from J, leaving 5 bases between them. Germline V gene sequence: CDR1 LNHNV, CDR2 YYDKDF (reference sequence). The length of the CDR3 is 12 residues.

This clone was detected once. The chain recombines TRBV30 with TRBJ1-1; possible D gene TRBD1, 6 bases. This CDR3 spans 15 amino acids. V lost 1 base and J lost 4, with 16 bases in between. Germline assignment: CDR1 GTSNPN and CDR2 SVGIG (reference sequence). The chain's CDR3 is CAWSEGGERCTEAFF. The CDR3 DNA reads as TGTGCCTGGAGTGAAGGGGGGGAGCGATGCACTGAAGCTTTCTTT.

This chain joins TRBV23-1 and TRBJ2-5; 8 bases agree with TRBD1. The J call may not be correct, given that the DNA end is closer to TRBJ2-7. TRBV23-1 is an ORF; its function is uncertain. The CDR3 is 15 residues long. The CDR3 DNA reads TGCGCCAGCAGTTGGGGACAGGCTCGAACCTACGAGCAGTACTTC. This encodes CASSWGQARTYEQYF.

This chain connects TRBV2 to TRBJ2-3, with TRBD2 as a possible D gene (6 bases). Germline values: CDR1 SNHLY, CDR2 FYNNEI. V shed 4 bases and J shed 0 bases, with 14 bases lying between them. This CDR3 contains 16 residues. In DNA, the CDR3 is TGTGCCAGCAGTGCGGGACTGCCGGCTAGCACAGATACGCAGTATTTT. Its protein product is CASSAGLPASTDTQYF.

This clone came up a few times. The chain is built from TRBV29-1 and TRBJ2-7, with 8 bases identical to TRBD1. The germline V gene encodes CDR1 SQVTM and CDR2 ANQGSEA. The junction had 8 bases not matched to a gene; V was cut back by 2 bases and J by 2 bases. This CDR3 is built from 15 residues. The CDR3: CSVEFGTGGTYEQYF. The CDR3 bases are TGCAGCGTTGAATTCGGGACAGGTGGGACCTACGAGCAGTACTTC.

This clone was picked up a small number of times. CDR3 in amino acids: CASSLPSEATEAFF. The CDR3 DNA is TGTGCCAGCAGCTTGCCCTCTGAGGCCACTGAAGCTTTCTTT. The chain has TRBV5-6 and TRBJ1-1; D gene unclear. The CDR3 is made up of 14 amino acids. V was shortened by 1 base and J by 4 bases, with 11 bases between the two germline ends. Germline V gives CDR1 SGHDT, CDR2 YYEEEE.

The chain is built from TRBV6-1 and TRBJ1-6; a possible D gene is TRBD1 (5 bases). V lost 7 bases and J lost 10, with 14 bases in between. The germline V gene encodes CDR1 MNHNS and CDR2 SASEGT. This CDR3 has 13 amino acids. This CDR3 is CASTQGFRSPLHF. CDR3 nucleotide sequence: TGTGCCAGCACGCAGGGTTTTCGCTCACCCCTCCACTTT.

The CDR3 protein is CASSLSSGRTYNEQFF. CDR3 coding DNA: TGCGCCAGCAGCTTATCTAGCGGGAGAACCTACAATGAGCAGTTCTTC. The gene calls are TRBV5-1 and TRBJ2-1; 10 bases fit TRBD2. The germline V gene encodes CDR1 SGHRS and CDR2 YFSETQ. J lost 2 bases, V lost 2 bases, and 4 bases had no gene match. The CDR3 runs to 16 residues.

In the case of this clone: Likely a read error: the CDR3 ends without its conserved phenylalanine or tryptophan. It is unclear where the CDR3 begins or ends on the DNA, so no DNA is shown, and the CDR3 is as TCRdb lists it. The chain has TRBV5-4 and TRBJ1-1; TRBD1 was called by the table and not checked on the DNA. Including both end residues, the CDR3 is 13 amino acids long. Germline values: CDR1 SGHNT, CDR2 YYREEE (reference sequence). The CDR3 region is CASSLGGQREILI.

The chain couples TRBV7-2 to TRBJ2-5, with 8 nucleotides matching TRBD1. The closer fit of TRBJ2-7 to the DNA end suggests the J call may be wrong. This CDR3 is built from 15 residues. Germline assignment: CDR1 SGHTA and CDR2 FQGNSA. CDR3 protein: CASSPQGQEVDEQYF. CDR3 nucleotides: TGTGCCAGCAGCCCCCAGGGACAGGAGGTTGACGAGCAGTACTTC.

The genes are TRBV30 and TRBJ1-1; D ambiguous. The germline CDR1 and CDR2 sequences are GTSNPN and SVGIG (reference sequence). The V end was cut by 3 bases, the J end by 0 bases, with 14 bases between. This CDR3 is 15 amino acids long. The chain's CDR3 is CAWSGGEALNTEAFF. Here the CDR3 DNA reads TGTGCCTGGAGCGGCGGGGAAGCCTTGAACACTGAAGCTTTCTTT. Using reference TRBV30 and TRBJ1-1 for the parts outside the CDR3, the full variable domain is SQTIHQWPATLVQPVGSPLSLECTVEGTSNPNLYWYRQAAGRGLQLLFYSVGIGQISSEVPQNLSASRPQDRQFILSSKKLLLSDSGFYLCAWSGGEALNTEAFFGQGTRLTVV.

This clone showed up just a few times. This rearrangement joins TRBV21-1 to TRBJ2-7; the table names TRBD1, a call not compared with the DNA. TRBV21-1 is an annotated pseudogene. CDR3 length: 14 amino acids. The CDR3 sequence is CAGEDRATSYEQYF. The CDR3 DNA is TGTGCCGGGGAGGACAGGGCCACCTCCTACGAGCAGTACTTC.

This clone was found a few times. This chain uses TRBV2 with TRBJ2-6; maybe TRBD2 (7 bases). The V end was cut by 7 bases, the J end by 3 bases, with 22 bases between. The length of the CDR3 is 18 residues. CDR1 and CDR2 from the germline V gene are SNHLY and FYNNEI. The CDR3 sequence is CASTPAEGGASGANVLTF. The CDR3 DNA sequence: TGTGCCAGCACCCCGGCGGAGGGGGGGGCGAGTGGGGCCAACGTCCTGACTTTC.

The chain employs TRBV10-3 and TRBJ2-5; 12 positions match TRBD1. The DNA end is a closer match to TRBJ2-7, so the J assignment may be wrong. The V gene's germline CDR1 is ENHRY and CDR2 SYGVKD. The CDR3 spans 17 residues. The CDR3 DNA sequence: TGTGCCATCAGTGGGGGGGGACAGGGGGCGCAGGCCTACGAGCAGTACTTC. Encoded protein: CAISGGGQGAQAYEQYF.

This chain links TRBV9 with TRBJ2-3, with 13 nucleotides matching TRBD2. Looked up from germline, CDR1 is SGDLS and CDR2 is YYNGEE. Unmatched junction bases numbered 7, after V lost 3 bases and J lost 6 bases. The CDR3 loop spans 16 amino acids. The CDR3 is CASSGTSGGALDTQYF. DNA for the CDR3: TGTGCCAGCAGCGGGACTAGCGGGGGAGCTCTGGATACGCAGTATTTT.

This clone came up a few times. DNA of the CDR3: TGTGCCAGTAGTATCTTGCGGGATTATGAGCAGTTCTTC. Protein: CASSILRDYEQFF. The chain is built from TRBV19 and TRBJ2-1; the D gene is possibly TRBD2 (6 bases). The CDR3 is made up of 13 amino acids. Trimming stripped 3 bases from V and 8 bases from J, with 11 bases between. Germline V gene data show CDR1 as LNHDA and CDR2 as SQIVND (reference sequence). Variable domain in full (rest from reference TRBV19 and TRBJ2-1): DGGITQSPKYLFRKEGQNVTLSCEQNLNHDAMYWYRQDPGQGLRLIYYSQIVNDFQKGDIAEGYSVSREKKESFPLTVTSAQKNPTAFYLCASSILRDYEQFFGPGTRLTVL.

This chain joins TRBV30 and TRBJ1-5; D is possibly TRBD1 (6 bases). Trimming stripped 3 bases from V and 4 bases from J, with 13 bases between. Germline values: CDR1 GTSNPN, CDR2 SVGIG (reference sequence). The CDR3 extends over 14 amino acids. The CDR3 DNA is TGTGCCTGGAGCCGCGGACAGAAGAATCAGCCCCAGCATTTT. As protein: CAWSRGQKNQPQHF.

This rearrangement joins TRBV7-2 to TRBJ2-7, with D maybe TRBD1 (6 bases). The CDR3 runs 15 residues. CDR1 is SGHTA and CDR2 is FQGNSA in the germline V gene. V was cut by 5 bases and J by 4 bases, with 18 bases left in between. The CDR3 DNA reads as TGTGCCAGCAGCCCTTCTGGGGGCCAAGGTTACGAGCAGTACTTC. Its translation is CASSPSGGQGYEQYF.

This chain links TRBV5-1 with TRBJ2-7, with 13 bases matching TRBD2. V trimming: 5 bases; J trimming: 3 bases; junction bases outside the gene matches: 8. The V gene's germline CDR1 is SGHRS and CDR2 YFSETQ. The CDR3 is 16 residues long. The CDR3 nucleotides read TGCGCCAGCAGAGGACTAGCGGGAGAAGGAGGCTACGAGCAGTACTTC. Amino acid sequence: CASRGLAGEGGYEQYF.

The genes are TRBV19 and TRBJ2-1, with TRBD1 identical over 9 bases. Trimming took 4 bases from V and 6 from J; bases not matched to a gene: 10. The CDR3 is 16 residues long. Germline loops: CDR1 LNHDA, CDR2 SQIVND (reference sequence). The CDR3 here is CASSKLPGQGGNEQFF. CDR3 DNA: TGTGCCAGTAGTAAACTCCCGGGACAGGGTGGCAATGAGCAGTTCTTC.

The chain recombines TRBV9 with TRBJ2-5; 10 nucleotides agree with TRBD1. This CDR3 region has 16 residues. CDR1 is SGDLS, CDR2 YYNGEE, per germline. The V gene end was trimmed by 3 bases and the J gene end by 1 base; junction bases not matched to a gene: 6. CDR3: CASSASTGGLQETQYF. CDR3 bases: TGTGCCAGCAGCGCTTCGACAGGGGGCCTCCAAGAGACCCAGTACTTC. Complete variable domain (other parts from reference TRBV9 and TRBJ2-5): DSGVTQTPKHLITATGQRVTLRCSPRSGDLSVYWYQQSLDQGLQFLIQYYNGEERAKGNILERFSAQQFPDLHSELNLSSLELGDSALYFCASSASTGGLQETQYFGPGTRLLVL.